This T cell receptor beta chain was recorded in a study of OX40 agonist ivuxolimab in advanced cancers. A word on this clone: Its cognate antigen is unknown.

The V end was cut by 3 bases, the J end by 6 bases, with 8 bases between. The germline V gene encodes CDR1 MNHEY and CDR2 SMNVEV (reference sequence). The CDR3 length is 12 residues. Study-wide findings and caveats: In the 0.1 to 3.0 mg/kg range, CD4+ and CD8+ blood T cells had expanded clonally by week 6. Low clonal expansion, among the lowest seen, marked partial responders at 0.1-3.0 mg/kg.

Profiling relied on immunoSEQ multiplex PCR, and the TCRdb table lists in-frame clones only, not all of them. This sample yields tens of thousands of clones, of which approximately 90% are seen a single time; approximately 5% belongs to the top ten. No patient had autoimmune disease or received systemic immunosuppression. This chain links TRBV27 with TRBJ1-2; D might be TRBD1 (5 bases). The starting material was CD4+ or CD8+ T cells sorted from blood, obtained in a trial of the OX40 agonist ivuxolimab. The TCR was taken from an adult with an advanced solid tumor such as melanoma, head and neck, liver or kidney cancer. The CDR3 DNA sequence: TGTGCCAGCAGTTTTCGAGGGGATGGCTACACCTTC. It yields the protein CASSFRGDGYTF.